This TCR beta chain was profiled in a study of blood T cell repertoires in COVID-19. The study assigned cohorts using participant-reported clinical history. In the authors' workflow: Amplification from reference gene primers served as the basis for estimated nucleated cell counts. Assay used: immunoSEQ multiplex PCR; TCRdb lists only in-frame clones, some missing. V, J and clone size are those of that table, while D and trimming were read from the DNA. The data show 200,000 to 300,000 clones, around nine tenths seen once. Trimming stripped 4 bases from V and 4 bases from J, with 13 bases between. The germline CDR1 and CDR2 sequences are SGHAT and FQNNGV. CDR3 length equals 14 residues.

This clonotype originated in a woman younger than 45 who had recovered from COVID-19. Material: PBMCs or T cells enriched from blood (not recorded which). The rearrangement uses TRBV11-2 and TRBJ1-2; D gene unclear. The CDR3, as DNA: TGTGCCAGCAGCTCTATAACGGACTCCTATGGCTACACCTTC. Amino acids: CASSSITDSYGYTF.